These T cell receptor beta chains were read from a single sample in a study of blood T cell repertoires in COVID-19. TCRdb's table, derived via immunoSEQ multiplex PCR, lists solely in-frame clones and lacks some. The sample lists more than 140,000 clones, roughly 82% occurring once. The sample was peripheral blood. All receptors derive from a woman between 50 and 59 years old in a cohort sampled during active or convalescent COVID-19. CDR3s include the opening cysteine and the closing phenylalanine or tryptophan. D genes are given only for firm matches. For some rows the clone size is stated as once, few or many, or as a class when expanded; others skip it.

CDR3 protein: CASSLVVDYQETQYF
CDR3 DNA: TGTGCCAGCAGCTTAGTTGTGGACTACCAAGAGACCCAGTACTTC
D gene: .
J gene: TRBJ2-5
V gene: TRBV7-9
clone size: .

CDR3 protein: CASSLAAGETDTQYF
CDR3 DNA: TGCGCCAGCAGCTTGGCAGCGGGAGAGACTGATACGCAGTATTTT
D gene: TRBD2
J gene: TRBJ2-3
V gene: TRBV5-1
clone size: .

CDR3 protein: CASSNQVLNTEAFF
CDR3 DNA: TGTGCCAGCAGCAACCAGGTGCTGAACACTGAAGCTTTCTTT
D gene: .
J gene: TRBJ1-1
V gene: TRBV7-6
clone size: few

CDR3 protein: CASSQGGLAGGSRVTQYF
CDR3 DNA: TGTGCCAGCAGCCAAGGGGGACTAGCGGGGGGCTCGAGAGTTACGCAGTATTTT
D gene: TRBD2
J gene: TRBJ2-3
V gene: TRBV14
clone size: .

CDR3 protein: CASSPHRGSGELFF
CDR3 DNA: TGTGCCAGCAGCCCCCACAGGGGTTCCGGGGAGCTGTTTTTT
D gene: TRBD1
J gene: TRBJ2-2
V gene: TRBV7-3
clone size: .

CDR3 protein: CASSPAQGASGYTF
CDR3 DNA: TGTGCCAGCTCACCAGCTCAGGGGGCGTCAGGCTACACCTTC
D gene: TRBD1
J gene: TRBJ1-2
V gene: TRBV18
clone size: .

CDR3 protein: CASRLGSNDNYNSPLHF
CDR3 DNA: TGTGCAAGTCGCTTAGGGTCAAATGACAACTATAATTCACCCCTCCACTTT
D gene: .
J gene: TRBJ1-6
V gene: TRBV12-2
clone size: few

CDR3 protein: CAWSSGAGDEQYF
CDR3 DNA: TGTGCCTGGAGTTCAGGGGCTGGGGACGAGCAGTACTTC
D gene: .
J gene: TRBJ2-7
V gene: TRBV30
clone size: .

CDR3 protein: CASTFQETQYF
CDR3 DNA: TGTGCCAGCACCTTCCAAGAGACCCAGTACTTC
D gene: .
J gene: TRBJ2-5
V gene: TRBV2
clone size: .

CDR3 protein: CASSLSLSQETQYF
CDR3 DNA: TGTGCCAGCAGCCTTTCTTTGTCTCAAGAGACCCAGTACTTC
D gene: .
J gene: TRBJ2-5
V gene: TRBV6-2/TRBV6-3
clone size: .

CDR3 protein: CARIPRDTYNSPLHF
CDR3 DNA: TGTGCCAGAATCCCCCGGGACACCTATAATTCACCCCTCCACTTT
D gene: .
J gene: TRBJ1-6
V gene: TRBV21-1
clone size: .

CDR3 protein: CASSPTGQGAGEKLFF
CDR3 DNA: TGCGCCAGCAGCCCAACCGGACAGGGGGCAGGTGAAAAACTGTTTTTT
D gene: TRBD1
J gene: TRBJ1-4
V gene: TRBV5-1
clone size: .

CDR3 protein: CASSPGGGGASTGELFF
CDR3 DNA: TGTGCCAGCAGTCCGGGCGGCGGGGGGGCTAGCACCGGGGAGCTGTTTTTT
D gene: TRBD2
J gene: TRBJ2-2
V gene: TRBV5-6
clone size: .

CDR3 protein: CASSLGPGVEETQYF
CDR3 DNA: TGCGCCAGCAGCTTGGGTCCAGGGGTAGAAGAGACCCAGTACTTC
D gene: .
J gene: TRBJ2-5
V gene: TRBV5-1
clone size: .

CDR3 protein: CASRLGHQNTEAFF
CDR3 DNA: TGTGCCAGTAGGTTGGGACATCAGAACACTGAAGCTTTCTTT
D gene: .
J gene: TRBJ1-1
V gene: TRBV19
clone size: .

CDR3 protein: CASSREGGTYEQYF
CDR3 DNA: TGTGCCAGCAGCCGCGAAGGGGGCACCTACGAGCAGTACTTC
D gene: TRBD1
J gene: TRBJ2-7
V gene: TRBV3-1/TRBV3-2
clone size: .

CDR3 protein: CASARATNEKLFF
CDR3 DNA: TGTGCCAGCGCGCGGGCAACTAATGAAAAACTGTTTTTT
D gene: .
J gene: TRBJ1-4
V gene: TRBV11-1
clone size: once

CDR3 protein: CASSAGSHLTGNTIYF
CDR3 DNA: TGTGCCAGTAGTGCGGGGAGCCACCTCACTGGAAACACCATATATTTT
D gene: .
J gene: TRBJ1-3
V gene: TRBV19
clone size: .

CDR3 protein: CASSPTGQGTWNTEAFF
CDR3 DNA: TGTGCCAGCAGCCCTACAGGACAGGGGACTTGGAACACTGAAGCTTTCTTT
D gene: TRBD1
J gene: TRBJ1-1
V gene: TRBV9
clone size: .

CDR3 protein: CAARGLSSYEQYF
CDR3 DNA: TGTGCCGCAAGGGGGCTAAGCTCCTACGAGCAGTACTTC
D gene: TRBD1
J gene: TRBJ2-7
V gene: TRBV27
clone size: .

CDR3 protein: CATSDLSPGQGWNEQFF
CDR3 DNA: TGTGCCACCAGTGATTTGAGTCCGGGACAGGGGTGGAATGAGCAGTTCTTC
D gene: TRBD1
J gene: TRBJ2-1
V gene: TRBV24-1
clone size: .

CDR3 protein: CASSPGRGTEAFF
CDR3 DNA: TGTGCCAGCTCACCCGGTCGAGGGACTGAAGCTTTCTTT
D gene: .
J gene: TRBJ1-1
V gene: TRBV18
clone size: .

CDR3 protein: CASSQLRQIQYF
CDR3 DNA: TGTGCCAGCAGCCAACTTAGACAGATACAGTACTTC
D gene: .
J gene: TRBJ2-5
V gene: TRBV4-2
clone size: .

CDR3 protein: CASSVEAGAGDPYNEQFF
CDR3 DNA: TGTGCCAGCAGCGTAGAGGCCGGGGCAGGGGACCCCTACAATGAGCAGTTCTTC
D gene: .
J gene: TRBJ2-1
V gene: TRBV9
clone size: .